The 28 T cell receptor beta chains listed next were all sequenced from one sample in a study of T cell responses to AZD1222 COVID-19 vaccine. TCRdb's copy holds only in-frame clones and misses some; the assay was immunoSEQ multiplex PCR. The sample records under 150,000 clones, roughly 90% being singletons. Sample: peripheral blood, taken on day 0 of AZD1222 vaccination. These TCRs come from an adult in good health.

The chain uses TRBV28 and TRBJ1-5; a weak D match, TRBD1 (5 bases). The CDR3 runs 15 residues. CDR1 is MDHEN, CDR2 SYDVKM, per germline. Trimming stripped 1 base from V and 2 bases from J, with 9 bases between. The CDR3 protein is CASSLSGNGNQPQHF. For the CDR3, the DNA is TGTGCCAGCAGTTTATCAGGGAATGGCAATCAGCCCCAGCATTTT.

V and J are TRBV6-5 and TRBJ1-1, with D possibly matching TRBD1 (5 bases). The germline V and J ends were trimmed by 6 bases and 3 bases, with 11 bases remaining between them. This CDR3 comprises 13 residues. CDR1 is MNHEY, CDR2 SVGAGI, per germline. The CDR3 here is CASRATVDTEAFF. The CDR3 nucleotides read TGTGCCAGCAGGGCGACAGTGGACACTGAAGCTTTCTTT.

The chain is built from TRBV7-3 and TRBJ1-6, with 8 bases identical to TRBD1. The germline CDR1 and CDR2 sequences are SGHTA and FQGTGA. There are 14 residues in the CDR3. With V trimmed by 4 bases and J by 8 bases, 4 bases remained unmatched. The CDR3 spells CASSSTGGDSPLHF. The CDR3, as DNA: TGTGCCAGCAGCTCAACAGGGGGGGATTCACCCCTCCACTTT.

The rearrangement joins TRBV19 to TRBJ1-2; D possibly corresponds to TRBD1 (5 bases). The germline V gene encodes CDR1 LNHDA and CDR2 SQIVND (reference sequence). V was shortened by 4 bases and J by 3 bases, with 9 bases between the two germline ends. This CDR3 comprises 13 residues. CDR3 sequence: CASSTKGHYGYTF. CDR3 bases: TGTGCCAGTAGTACCAAGGGGCACTATGGCTACACCTTC.

The chain has TRBV5-1 and TRBJ2-7; TRBD1 is a possible D gene (5 bases). This CDR3 has 14 amino acids. With 4 bases removed from V and 3 bases from J, the gap between germline ends came to 14 bases. CDR1 SGHRS and CDR2 YFSETQ come from the germline V gene. As DNA, the CDR3 is TGCGCCAGCAGCCTCTCGTGGGGCGTCTACGAGCAGTACTTC. It translates to CASSLSWGVYEQYF.

V and J are TRBV30 and TRBJ2-2; 10 bases are a match to TRBD2. The CDR3 is made up of 15 amino acids. Per the germline V gene, CDR1 is GTSNPN and CDR2 is SVGIG (reference sequence). The V segment lost 4 bases and the J segment 5 bases; nucleotides outside the gene matches: 7. The CDR3 here is CAWKASGRDTGELFF. CDR3 bases: TGTGCCTGGAAGGCCAGCGGGAGGGATACCGGGGAGCTGTTTTTT.

The chain couples TRBV6-5 to TRBJ1-4; no reliable D call. CDR1 MNHEY and CDR2 SVGAGI come from the germline V gene. V lost 6 bases, J lost 0 bases, and 11 bases lay in between. This CDR3 comprises 15 residues. The CDR3: CASSLEAATNEKLFF. The CDR3 DNA follows: TGTGCCAGCAGCCTCGAGGCTGCAACTAATGAAAAACTGTTTTTT.

V is TRBV5-5 and J is TRBJ1-6; 8 nucleotides agree with TRBD1. The CDR3 runs to 16 residues. V gave up 0 bases and J gave up 8 bases; unmatched junction bases: 7. Germline V gene lookup returns CDR1 SGHKS and CDR2 YYEKEE (reference sequence). Here the CDR3 reads CASSLAPGRGHSPLHF. The CDR3 nucleotides are TGTGCCAGCAGCTTGGCTCCCGGCAGGGGGCATTCACCCCTCCACTTT. The full variable domain, its missing parts supplied by reference TRBV5-5 and TRBJ1-6, is DAGVTQSPTHLIKTRGQQVTLRCSPISGHKSVSWYQQVLGQGPQFIFQYYEKEERGRGNFPDRFSARQFPNYSSELNVNALLLGDSALYLCASSLAPGRGHSPLHFGNGTRLTVT.

This clone was picked up a small number of times. The genes are TRBV5-1 and TRBJ1-1; 10 nucleotides match TRBD1. CDR1 is SGHRS, CDR2 YFSETQ, per germline. V lost 1 base, J lost 1 base, and 4 bases stayed unmatched. There are 16 residues in the CDR3. CDR3 sequence reads: CASSLRRTGGNTEAFF. CDR3 sequence (DNA): TGCGCCAGCAGCTTGCGTCGGACAGGGGGGAACACTGAAGCTTTCTTT.

The rearrangement joins TRBV27 to TRBJ2-7; perhaps D is TRBD1 or TRBD2 (6 bases each). The germline V gene has CDR1 MNHEY and CDR2 SMNVEV (reference sequence). Trimming stripped 5 bases from V and 6 bases from J, with 14 bases between. This CDR3 has 13 amino acids. Here the CDR3 reads CASSLFGGGEQYF. The CDR3 DNA sequence: TGTGCCAGCAGTCTCTTCGGGGGCGGCGAGCAGTACTTC.

The chain carries TRBV5-1 and TRBJ2-7; D call uncertain. The CDR3 spans 13 residues. Germline V gene lookup returns CDR1 SGHRS and CDR2 YFSETQ. Trimming cost V 4 bases and J 3 bases, with 11 bases left between them. For the CDR3, the DNA is TGCGCCAGCAGCGTCGGACCTTTCTACGAGCAGTACTTC. Protein sequence: CASSVGPFYEQYF.

V is TRBV13 and J is TRBJ2-3; 8 positions agree with TRBD2. The CDR3 extends over 14 amino acids. Trimming removed 5 bases from V and 11 bases from J; junction bases left unmatched: 12. Germline loops: CDR1 PRHDT, CDR2 FYEKMQ (reference sequence). The chain's CDR3 is CASSQQRTSPRQYF. The CDR3 DNA is TGTGCCAGCAGCCAACAACGGACTAGCCCCCGGCAGTATTTT.

This chain connects TRBV5-8 to TRBJ1-1; TRBD1 might be the D (6 bases). Between the trimmed V and J ends, which lost 4 bases and 4 bases, there was a span of 11 bases. The CDR3 totals 13 residues. Germline CDR1 and CDR2: SGHTS and YDEGEE. The DNA of the CDR3 is TGTGCCAGCAGCGGGGGGCTTGTCACTGAAGCTTTCTTT. Translating it yields CASSGGLVTEAFF.

This sequence joins TRBV28 and TRBJ1-2; D remains ambiguous. The CDR3 length is 12 residues. Germline CDR1 MDHEN, CDR2 SYDVKM. Trimming pared 6 bases from V and 7 bases from J, leaving 12 bases between. For the CDR3, the DNA is TGTGCCAGCAGACCGGGCTACACTGGCTACACCTTC. Its translation: CASRPGYTGYTF.

The chain carries TRBV5-1 and TRBJ1-4, with D possibly TRBD1 on 6 matching bases. The ends were cut back, 2 bases at V and 8 bases at J, with 16 bases in the middle. Germline CDR1 is SGHRS and CDR2 is YFSETQ. The length of the CDR3 is 15 residues. DNA of the CDR3: TGCGCCAGCAGCTTAGCACAGGGACTAAACGAAAAACTGTTTTTT. It yields the protein CASSLAQGLNEKLFF. Together with reference TRBV5-1 and TRBJ1-4, the CDR3 gives the full variable domain: KAGVTQTPRYLIKTRGQQVTLSCSPISGHRSVSWYQQTPGQGLQFLFEYFSETQRNKGNFPGRFSGRQFSNSRSEMNVSTLELGDSALYLCASSLAQGLNEKLFFGSGTQLSVL.

This chain links TRBV27 with TRBJ2-6; D may be TRBD1 (5 bases). Germline V gives CDR1 MNHEY, CDR2 SMNVEV (reference sequence). Trimming removed 9 bases at V and 14 bases at J, with 14 bases between. This CDR3 has 11 residues. CDR3 loop: CASKNPGILTF. In DNA, the CDR3 is TGTGCCAGTAAGAATCCAGGGATCCTGACTTTC. Based on the CDR3 plus reference TRBV27 and TRBJ2-6, the full variable domain is EAQVTQNPRYLITVTGKKLTVTCSQNMNHEYMSWYRQDPGLGLRQIYYSMNVEVTDKGDVPEGYKVSRKEKRNFPLILESPSPNQTSLYFCASKNPGILTFGAGSRLTVL.

This rearrangement joins TRBV27 to TRBJ1-1; D not resolved. Trimming took 5 bases from V and 3 from J, leaving 13 bases between them. The germline V gene encodes CDR1 MNHEY and CDR2 SMNVEV (reference sequence). This CDR3 spans 14 amino acids. The CDR3 coding sequence is TGTGCCAGCAGTCTGACTTGGAGGGACACTGAAGCTTTCTTT. As protein: CASSLTWRDTEAFF.

V usage is TRBV27 and J usage is TRBJ1-2, with TRBD1 identical over 7 bases. V gave up 5 bases and J gave up 1 base; unmatched junction bases: 1. Germline V gives CDR1 MNHEY, CDR2 SMNVEV (reference sequence). The CDR3 spans 13 residues. CDR3 loop: CASSPGGNYGYTF. The CDR3 DNA is TGTGCCAGCAGTCCAGGGGGTAACTATGGCTACACCTTC.

The V and J genes are TRBV7-8 and TRBJ2-3; TRBD2 matches at 14 bases. J lost 4 bases, V lost 5 bases, and 14 bases had no gene match. Germline values: CDR1 SGHVS, CDR2 FQNEAQ. The CDR3 extends over 19 amino acids. CDR3 region: CASSRRTSGRSTRADTQYF. The CDR3, as DNA: TGTGCCAGCAGCCGACGGACTAGCGGGAGGTCAACGAGGGCAGATACGCAGTATTTT.

This clone occurred a few times. The chain joins TRBV12-3 or TRBV12-4 to TRBJ2-7; D perhaps matches TRBD2 (6 bases). Trimming stripped 7 bases from V and 5 bases from J, with 15 bases between. This CDR3 spans 13 amino acids. This CDR3 is CASTSSVRDEQYF. The CDR3 region has the DNA TGTGCCAGCACTTCTAGCGTCCGGGACGAGCAGTACTTC.

This chain connects TRBV10-3 to TRBJ2-7; TRBD2 might be the D (6 bases). The germline CDR1 and CDR2 sequences are ENHRY and SYGVKD. This CDR3 region has 13 residues. Trimming took off 7 bases at V and 2 bases at J, with 12 bases between the two ends. DNA of the CDR3: TGTGCCATCACCGGGGGAGTGACCTACGAGCAGTACTTC. This gives the protein CAITGGVTYEQYF.

This CDR3 is CASSQTGDRSPLHF. DNA of the CDR3: TGTGCCAGCAGCCAGACAGGGGATAGATCACCCCTCCACTTT. The rearrangement joins TRBV5-6 to TRBJ1-6, with TRBD1 matching over 8 bases. The CDR3 loop spans 14 amino acids. The germline gives CDR1 SGHDT, CDR2 YYEEEE. The V gene end was trimmed by 4 bases and the J gene end by 10 bases; junction bases not matched to a gene: 7. Variable domain in full (rest from reference TRBV5-6 and TRBJ1-6): DAGVTQSPTHLIKTRGQQVTLRCSPKSGHDTVSWYQQALGQGPQFIFQYYEEEERQRGNFPDRFSGHQFPNYSSELNVNALLLGDSALYLCASSQTGDRSPLHFGNGTRLTVT.

The chain combines TRBV2 with TRBJ2-1; 9 bases are a match to TRBD2. The trim removed 4 bases at V and 7 bases at J, leaving 8 bases unmatched. Germline CDR1 and CDR2: SNHLY and FYNNEI. This CDR3 comprises 15 residues. CDR3 sequence: CASSVGGRAINEQFF. DNA for the CDR3: TGTGCCAGCAGTGTGGGCGGGAGGGCCATAAATGAGCAGTTCTTC.

The J gene is TRBJ2-7, the V gene TRBV15; D possibly corresponds to TRBD1 (5 bases). The CDR3 loop spans 14 amino acids. Germline V CDR1 and CDR2: LNHNV, YYDKDF (reference sequence). V lost 0 bases to trimming and J lost 6 bases, with 12 bases between them. The CDR3 loop reads CATSRDLGEGEQYF. The CDR3 bases are TGTGCCACCAGCAGAGATTTAGGGGAAGGCGAGCAGTACTTC.

The chain couples TRBV19 to TRBJ2-3; 9 bases match TRBD1. The CDR3 runs 15 residues. Germline V lookup: CDR1 LNHDA, CDR2 SQIVND (reference sequence). V was clipped by 5 bases and J by 3 bases; unmatched bases: 6. The CDR3 DNA follows: TGTGCCAGTAGTCCCAACAGGGGGCAGACAGATACGCAGTATTTT. Translating gives CASSPNRGQTDTQYF. Variable domain in full (rest from reference TRBV19 and TRBJ2-3): DGGITQSPKYLFRKEGQNVTLSCEQNLNHDAMYWYRQDPGQGLRLIYYSQIVNDFQKGDIAEGYSVSREKKESFPLTVTSAQKNPTAFYLCASSPNRGQTDTQYFGPGTRLTVL.

CDR3 in DNA: TGCAGCGTTACAGGACTAGCGGGAGGGGGGACAGATACGCAGTATTTT. Translating it yields CSVTGLAGGGTDTQYF. This chain uses TRBV29-1 with TRBJ2-3, with 15 bases aligning to TRBD2. With V trimmed by 5 bases and J by 3 bases, 6 bases remained unmatched. The germline V gene has CDR1 SQVTM and CDR2 ANQGSEA. This CDR3 contains 16 residues.

The sample holds one count of this clone. The rearrangement uses TRBV7-3 and TRBJ2-3, with D hard to call. V was shortened by 2 bases and J by 1 base, with 10 bases between the two germline ends. CDR3 length equals 15 residues. Looked up from germline, CDR1 is SGHTA and CDR2 is FQGTGA. The CDR3 region is CASSLSTERTDTQYF. CDR3 coding DNA: TGTGCCAGCAGCTTATCAACAGAGCGCACAGATACGCAGTATTTT.

The genes are TRBV9 and TRBJ2-2; D is unclear. Germline V CDR1 and CDR2: SGDLS, YYNGEE. The CDR3 is 14 amino acids. The ends were cut back, 0 bases at V and 4 bases at J, with 7 bases in the middle. The CDR3 loop reads CASSVEPGTGELFF. CDR3 in DNA: TGTGCCAGCAGCGTAGAACCTGGCACCGGGGAGCTGTTTTTT.